A selection of T cell receptor beta chains follows, all from one sample in a study of glioma-infiltrating T cells. TCRdb re-derived calls from the multiplex PCR reads in MiXCR, one entry per CDR3 protein. The sample carries about 180,000 distinct CDR3 sequences, around 40% recorded once. Sequencing was carried out using glioma tissue, nonneoplastic brain tissue, or PBMCs (not recorded which). These receptors all come from a human donor with low-grade glioma or glioblastoma, undergoing nonglioma brain surgery, or in good health (not recorded which). The CDR3 runs from the conserved cysteine through the conserved F or W. D genes are given only for firm matches. Only some rows state a clone size, as once, few, many or a class for expanded clones.

-	TRBJ1-1	few	TRBV7-9	CASSPGSGENTEAFF	TGTGCCAGCAGCCCAGGATCTGGGGAGAACACTGAAGCTTTCTTT
TRBD2	TRBJ2-3	few	TRBV7-2	CASSSSGGRTDTQYF	TGTGCCAGCAGCTCCAGCGGGGGGCGCACAGATACGCAGTATTTT
-	TRBJ2-1	many	TRBV7-9	CASSPRVAPYNEQFF	TGTGCCAGCAGCCCTAGAGTAGCGCCCTACAATGAGCAGTTCTTC
-	TRBJ2-1	few	TRBV7-9	CASSLATGTNNEQFF	TGTGCCAGCAGCTTAGCTACGGGAACGAACAATGAGCAGTTCTTC
-	TRBJ2-7	few	TRBV29-1	CSVGTFGRNEQYF	TGCAGCGTGGGGACCTTTGGAAGGAACGAGCAGTACTTC
-	TRBJ2-1	-	TRBV15	CATSRDLQGYDNEQFF	TGTGCCACCAGCAGAGATCTACAGGGTTACGACAATGAGCAGTTCTTC
TRBD1	TRBJ2-5	-	TRBV5-4	CASSLGDRGLRETKYF	TGTGCCAGCAGCTTGGGGGACAGGGGATTAAGAGAGACCAAGTACTTC
TRBD2	TRBJ2-7	-	TRBV12-3/TRBV12-4	CASSAQAGVLNEQYF	TGTGCCAGCTCCGCCCAAGCGGGAGTTCTGAACGAGCAGTACTTC
-	TRBJ1-1	-	TRBV19	CASSIVGSQPPPNMNTEAFF	TGTGCCAGTAGTATAGTGGGTTCCCAACCCCCGCCGAATATGAACACTGAAGCTTTCTTT
TRBD2	TRBJ2-3	few	TRBV7-9	CASSLSVLAGVSTDTQYF	TGTGCCAGCAGCTTATCCGTACTAGCGGGAGTCTCCACAGATACGCAGTATTTT
TRBD2	TRBJ2-1	-	TRBV28	CAITSVASGRDEQFF	TGTGCCATCACCTCAGTAGCTAGCGGGAGGGATGAGCAGTTCTTC
-	TRBJ2-2	many	TRBV19	CASSIDLGGELFF	TGTGCCAGTAGTATAGATTTAGGCGGGGAGCTGTTTTTT
-	TRBJ2-7	many	TRBV20-1	CSAIRGALTYEQYF	TGCAGTGCCATCAGGGGAGCTCTGACCTACGAGCAGTACTTC
-	TRBJ1-2	few	TRBV2	CASSQEHYGYTF	TGTGCCAGCTCCCAGGAGCACTATGGCTACACCTTC
-	TRBJ2-4	few	TRBV2	CASSVITGGDIQYF	TGTGCCAGCAGTGTCATTACAGGGGGGGACATTCAGTACTTC
-	TRBJ2-6	-	TRBV29-1	CSAEGLPVVLTF	TGCAGCGCTGAGGGACTGCCTGTCGTCCTGACTTTC
-	TRBJ1-1	-	TRBV9	CASSPHGGTEAFF	TGTGCCAGCAGCCCCCATGGGGGCACTGAAGCTTTCTTT
-	TRBJ1-1	-	TRBV28	CASSRMKTEDFF	TGTGCCAGCAGCCGGATGAAAACTGAAGATTTCTTT
-	TRBJ1-3	many	TRBV28	CAIQGPNPGNTIYF	TGTGCCATACAGGGCCCGAACCCTGGAAACACCATATATTTT
-	TRBJ2-1	-	TRBV7-3	CASSLSGADTYNEKFF	TGTGCCAGCAGCTTATCTGGCGCGGACACCTACAATGAGAAGTTCTTC
TRBD1	TRBJ1-3	few	TRBV7-9	CASSLMGQGENTIYF	TGTGCCAGCAGCCTAATGGGACAGGGGGAAAACACCATATATTTT
TRBD1	TRBJ2-7	few	TRBV14	CASSQGQTGYERYF	TGTGCCAGCAGCCAAGGGCAGACAGGGTACGAGCGGTACTTC
-	TRBJ2-1	-	TRBV5-4	CASSSKGVTYNEQFF	TGTGCCAGCAGCAGTAAGGGGGTGACCTACAATGAGCAGTTCTTC
-	TRBJ1-2	few	TRBV3-1	CASSQVFGGDYGYTF	TGTGCCAGCAGCCAAGTCTTTGGTGGTGACTATGGCTACACCTTC
-	TRBJ2-1	many	TRBV20-1	CSARGSVLNEQFF	TGCAGTGCCCGGGGGAGCGTACTCAATGAGCAGTTCTTC
-	TRBJ1-1	-	TRBV28	CDSSPGTITEGFF	TGTGACAGCAGCCCCGGGACAATCACTGAAGGTTTCTTT
-	TRBJ2-1	-	TRBV6-5	CASSLENRSYNKQFF	TGTGCCAGCAGCCTTGAAAACCGCTCCTACAATAAGCAGTTCTTC
-	TRBJ2-1	-	TRBV29-1	CSVAGRDSFPNEQFF	TGCAGCGTTGCGGGGCGAGACTCTTTCCCCAATGAGCAGTTCTTC
-	TRBJ2-1	few	TRBV19	CASSLNRIARGEQFF	TGTGCCAGTAGTTTAAACCGGATCGCTCGTGGTGAGCAGTTCTTC
-	TRBJ2-1	-	TRBV3-1	CASSLVGEYNEQFF	TGTGCCAGCAGCTTGGTGGGCGAGTACAATGAGCAGTTCTTC
TRBD2	TRBJ2-3	many	TRBV2	CASRSGSQTDTQYF	TGTGCCAGCAGGAGCGGGAGCCAGACAGATACGCAGTATTTT
-	TRBJ1-2	-	TRBV27	CASLTSGSYGFTF	TGTGCCAGCCTCACATCAGGGAGCTATGGCTTCACCTTC
-	TRBJ2-7	-	TRBV14	CASSQSRDWVHGEQYF	TGTGCCAGCAGCCAGAGTCGGGACTGGGTGCATGGCGAGCAGTACTTC
-	TRBJ1-4	-	TRBV9	CASSVGGEVVEKLFF	TGTGCCAGCAGCGTAGGCGGGGAGGTGGTGGAAAAACTGTTTTTT
-	TRBJ1-1	many	TRBV7-9	CASNRESTEAFF	TGTGCCAGCAACAGGGAAAGCACTGAAGCTTTCTTT
-	TRBJ1-6	few	TRBV7-8	CASSTGTNKQNSPLHF	TGTGCCAGCAGCACCGGGACAAATAAGCAGAATTCACCCCTCCACTTT
-	TRBJ1-5	-	TRBV29-1	CSARNRYNQHQNF	TGCAGTGCTAGAAACAGGTACAATCAGCACCAGAATTTT
-	TRBJ2-2	-	TRBV2	CASSVYTGTGELFF	TGTGCCAGCAGTGTGTATACAGGCACCGGGGAGCTGTTTTTT
-	TRBJ1-1	few	TRBV12-3/TRBV12-4	CASSLGREREAFF	TGTGCCAGCAGTTTGGGACGGGAACGTGAAGCTTTCTTT